The entry below gives a single T cell receptor beta chain sequence along with its context. The data originate from a study of early T cells in non-severe SARS-CoV-2 infection. V was clipped by 5 bases and J by 1 base, with 21 bases between them. The CDR3 totals 17 residues. Germline CDR1 reads MNHEY; CDR2 reads SVGEGT. In TCRdb, the 5' RACE reads were re-called with MiXCR into one record per CDR3 protein. The sample carries some 53,000 distinct CDR3 sequences, approximately 8% recorded once. The chain employs TRBV6-2 or TRBV6-3 and TRBJ2-7; D ambiguous. Sequenced: whole blood. The sequence came from an adult who was a healthcare worker with PCR-confirmed SARS-CoV-2 infection or an uninfected control (not recorded which). CDR3 region: CASSITGPWTSSYEQYF. CDR3 nucleotide sequence: TGTGCCAGCAGTATAACCGGCCCTTGGACGTCTTCCTACGAGCAGTACTTC.